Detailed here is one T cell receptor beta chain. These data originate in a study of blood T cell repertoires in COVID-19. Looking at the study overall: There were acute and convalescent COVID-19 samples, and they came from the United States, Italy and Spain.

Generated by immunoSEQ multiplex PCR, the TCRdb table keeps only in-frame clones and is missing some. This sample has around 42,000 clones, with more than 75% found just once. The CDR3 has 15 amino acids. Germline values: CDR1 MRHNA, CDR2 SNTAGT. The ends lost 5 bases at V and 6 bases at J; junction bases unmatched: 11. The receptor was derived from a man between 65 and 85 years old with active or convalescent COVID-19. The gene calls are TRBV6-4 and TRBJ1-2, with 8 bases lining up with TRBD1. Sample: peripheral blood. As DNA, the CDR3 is TGTGCCAGCAGTCGAGAAGCAACAGGGGGGCATGGCTACACCTTC. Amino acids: CASSREATGGHGYTF.